These T cell receptor beta chains were read from a single sample in a study of human T cells and chemical hapten exposure. From the RACE reads, TCRdb called clonotypes with MiXCR, one entry per CDR3 protein. The data show some 170,000 distinct CDR3 sequences, more than 20% seen once. The sample consisted of whole blood, taken in connection with sensitization to the hapten diphenylcyclopropenone (DPC). The receptors originated from a woman aged 45-60 years with alopecia areata. Some clones in this sample may be carry-over from other donors' samples. Each CDR3 is given with its conserved first and last residue. The D gene is left open where the match is weak. Some rows mark clone size as missing; the rest say once, few, many or name a class of expanded clone.

few	TRBJ1-1	TRBV10-3	.	CAISARGNTEAFF	TGTGCCATCAGTGCCAGGGGGAACACTGAAGCTTTCTTT
.	TRBJ2-1	TRBV27	TRBD2	CASSFVAGAYNEQFF	TGTGCCAGCAGTTTTGTAGCGGGAGCGTACAATGAGCAGTTCTTC
.	TRBJ2-1	TRBV20-1	.	CSARDGSSPYNEQFF	TGCAGTGCTAGAGATGGGAGTAGCCCCTACAATGAGCAGTTCTTC
few	TRBJ1-2	TRBV5-1	TRBD1	CASARGAIGQVNVYTF	TGCGCCAGCGCTCGGGGTGCTATCGGACAGGTCAACGTCTACACCTTC
.	TRBJ2-2	TRBV29-1	.	CSVGENGELFF	TGCAGCGTGGGGGAAAACGGGGAGCTGTTTTTT
.	TRBJ1-3	TRBV20-1	TRBD1	CSASRTGNSGNTIYF	TGCAGTGCTAGTCGGACAGGGAACTCTGGAAACACCATATATTTT
.	TRBJ1-4	TRBV7-2	TRBD1	CASSLGPGQGQEKLFF	TGTGCCAGCAGCTTGGGACCGGGACAGGGACAGGAAAAACTGTTTTTT
few	TRBJ2-3	TRBV20-1	TRBD2	CSAREGGSTADTQYF	TGCAGTGCTAGAGAGGGCGGGAGTACTGCAGATACGCAGTATTTT
.	TRBJ1-1	TRBV3-1	.	CASSSGDEAFF	TGTGCCAGCAGCTCGGGAGATGAAGCTTTCTTT
.	TRBJ1-4	TRBV11-2	.	CASSLGAGGTNEKLFF	TGTGCCAGCAGCTTAGGGGCAGGCGGAACTAATGAAAAACTGTTTTTT
.	TRBJ1-5	TRBV5-5	TRBD1	CASSLRTGFSQPQHF	TGTGCCAGCAGCTTGAGGACAGGGTTTTCTCAGCCCCAGCATTTT
few	TRBJ1-3	TRBV7-8	.	CASSLIKGFGNTIYF	TGTGCCAGCAGCTTAATAAAGGGGTTTGGAAACACCATATATTTT
.	TRBJ1-6	TRBV10-2	TRBD1	CASSEPHRGRDNSPLHF	TGCGCCAGCAGTGAGCCCCACAGGGGCCGGGATAATTCACCCCTCCACTTT
few	TRBJ2-4	TRBV29-1	.	CSVEDGRGIQYF	TGCAGCGTTGAAGATGGTAGGGGTATTCAGTACTTC
.	TRBJ1-5	TRBV5-6	.	CASSLGHPSNQPQHF	TGTGCCAGCAGCCTGGGACACCCTAGCAATCAGCCCCAGCATTTT
.	TRBJ2-4	TRBV2	.	CASSVASKVPKNIQYF	TGTGCCAGCAGTGTAGCCAGTAAAGTCCCCAAAAACATTCAGTACTTC
many	TRBJ2-3	TRBV12-3/TRBV12-4	.	CASSFRTGADTQYF	TGTGCCAGCAGTTTCCGGACTGGGGCAGATACGCAGTATTTT
many	TRBJ2-4	TRBV12-3/TRBV12-4	.	CASSRLGDQYF	TGTGCCAGCAGCCGGTTGGGGGATCAGTACTTC
.	TRBJ2-1	TRBV12-3/TRBV12-4	TRBD2	CASSRKLAAYYNEQFF	TGTGCCAGCAGCCGTAAGCTAGCGGCATACTACAATGAGCAGTTCTTC
once	TRBJ2-1	TRBV2	TRBD2	CASTGTSGGTTKSSYNEQFF	TGTGCCAGCACCGGGACTAGCGGCGGAACCACCAAAAGCTCCTACAATGAGCAGTTCTTC
many	TRBJ1-1	TRBV11-2	.	CASSSREGRGRGAFF	TGTGCCAGCAGCTCAAGAGAGGGCAGGGGCCGGGGAGCTTTCTTT
.	TRBJ1-1	TRBV5-6	.	CASSLAVDWSTEAFF	TGTGCCAGCAGCTTGGCCGTGGATTGGAGCACTGAAGCTTTCTTT
.	TRBJ2-5	TRBV20-1	TRBD2	CSARSQTSLETQYF	TGCAGTGCTAGATCGCAGACTAGCTTGGAGACCCAGTACTTC
.	TRBJ2-1	TRBV7-2	TRBD2	CASSSPWTSGNEQFF	TGTGCCAGCAGCTCGCCGTGGACTAGCGGCAATGAGCAGTTCTTC
.	TRBJ2-1	TRBV3-1	TRBD2	CASSQPGGRFYNEQFF	TGTGCCAGCAGCCAACCGGGAGGCCGATTCTACAATGAGCAGTTCTTC
.	TRBJ1-6	TRBV7-3	TRBD1	CASSSKKRQGSGNSPLHF	TGTGCCAGCAGCTCCAAAAAGAGACAGGGGAGCGGTAATTCACCCCTCCACTTT
.	TRBJ2-7	TRBV4-2	.	CASSQGGLYELYF	TGTGCCAGCAGCCAAGGAGGCTTATACGAGCTGTACTTC
.	TRBJ2-2	TRBV11-3	.	CASSLMRDTGELFF	TGTGCCAGCAGCCTGATGAGGGACACCGGGGAGCTGTTTTTT
medium-sized	TRBJ2-7	TRBV28	TRBD2	CASSRLAGQPYEQYF	TGTGCCAGCAGCCGTTTAGCGGGCCAACCCTACGAGCAGTACTTC
few	TRBJ2-5	TRBV5-1	.	CASSLDTRETQYF	TGCGCCAGCAGCCTGGACACGAGGGAGACCCAGTACTTC
many	TRBJ1-5	TRBV11-2	TRBD1	CASSWDRGNQPQHF	TGTGCCAGCAGCTGGGACAGGGGGAATCAGCCCCAGCATTTT
many	TRBJ2-1	TRBV20-1	.	CSARSVGRPFYNEQFF	TGCAGTGCTAGGTCGGTGGGCAGACCTTTCTACAATGAGCAGTTCTTC
few	TRBJ2-3	TRBV29-1	.	CSVGPRSTDTQYF	TGCAGCGTTGGGCCCAGGAGCACAGATACGCAGTATTTT
few	TRBJ2-2	TRBV7-3	.	CASSSTPGTGELFF	TGTGCCAGCAGCTCTACACCCGGGACCGGGGAGCTGTTTTTT
few	TRBJ2-2	TRBV7-6	.	CASSSPPAWNTGELFF	TGTGCCAGCAGCTCCCCCCCAGCGTGGAACACCGGGGAGCTGTTTTTT
once	TRBJ2-7	TRBV7-9	TRBD2	CASSAGTNSYEQYF	TGTGCCAGCAGCGCCGGGACTAACTCCTACGAGCAGTACTTC
.	TRBJ1-1	TRBV3-1	.	CASSLTQVGAEAFF	TGTGCCAGCAGCCTCACGCAGGTGGGCGCTGAAGCTTTCTTT
.	TRBJ1-1	TRBV6-5	.	CASIAYQANGVNTEAFF	TGTGCCAGCATAGCCTATCAAGCGAATGGGGTTAACACTGAAGCTTTCTTT
.	TRBJ2-7	TRBV7-8	TRBD2	CASSLSWTSGSEQYF	TGTGCCAGCAGCTTATCGTGGACTAGCGGGAGCGAGCAGTACTTC
few	TRBJ2-2	TRBV25-1	.	CASSVKGTGELFF	TGTGCCAGCAGTGTTAAGGGGACCGGGGAGCTGTTTTTT
.	TRBJ2-1	TRBV2	TRBD2	CASSGLAVNNEQFF	TGTGCCAGCAGTGGTCTAGCGGTTAACAATGAGCAGTTCTTC
few	TRBJ2-3	TRBV20-1	.	CSAQEWDTQYF	TGCAGTGCTCAGGAGTGGGATACGCAGTATTTT
few	TRBJ1-1	TRBV29-1	.	CSVEMRLKNTEAFF	TGCAGCGTTGAAATGCGGCTGAAGAACACTGAAGCTTTCTTT
.	TRBJ1-1	TRBV10-3	.	CAISEAGTENTEAFF	TGTGCCATCAGTGAGGCCGGGACCGAGAACACTGAAGCTTTCTTT
.	TRBJ2-7	TRBV29-1	TRBD1	CSVEIPSGQDYEQYF	TGCAGCGTTGAAATTCCCTCGGGACAGGATTACGAGCAGTACTTC
.	TRBJ2-1	TRBV6-1	.	CASSGPAGGIEQFF	TGTGCCAGCAGTGGCCCCGCTGGGGGCATCGAGCAGTTCTTC
.	TRBJ1-2	TRBV7-6	.	CASSLAWGDGYTF	TGTGCCAGCAGCTTAGCATGGGGGGATGGCTACACCTTC
few	TRBJ1-5	TRBV7-2	TRBD1	CASSLWDRGIRGNQPQHF	TGTGCCAGCAGCTTATGGGACAGGGGAATTAGGGGCAATCAGCCCCAGCATTTT
few	TRBJ2-5	TRBV19	TRBD2	CASTLGREPETQYF	TGTGCCAGTACCCTGGGGCGGGAGCCAGAGACCCAGTACTTC
few	TRBJ2-5	TRBV5-1	.	CASSHPPGNPVAETQYF	TGCGCCAGCAGCCATCCCCCAGGGAACCCCGTGGCGGAGACCCAGTACTTC
.	TRBJ2-5	TRBV25-1	.	CASSEYRTVETQYF	TGTGCCAGCAGTGAATACAGGACTGTAGAGACCCAGTACTTC
once	TRBJ2-1	TRBV7-6	.	CASSLVSDEQFF	TGTGCCAGCAGCTTAGTATCCGATGAGCAGTTCTTC
.	TRBJ2-1	TRBV2	.	CASIGTDPYEQFF	TGTGCCAGCATTGGGACCGACCCATATGAGCAGTTCTTC
.	TRBJ1-2	TRBV2	.	CASRVDSYYGYTF	TGTGCCAGCAGAGTGGACAGTTACTATGGCTACACCTTC
.	TRBJ2-3	TRBV5-1	TRBD2	CASSPGTSGSFGTDTQYF	TGCGCCAGCAGCCCTGGGACTAGCGGGAGCTTCGGCACAGATACGCAGTATTTT
.	TRBJ2-1	TRBV20-1	.	CSARGGPSYNEQFF	TGCAGTGCTAGAGGGGGGCCCTCCTACAATGAGCAGTTCTTC
.	TRBJ2-7	TRBV7-2	.	CASSFGHGNEQYF	TGTGCCAGCAGCTTCGGCCACGGGAACGAGCAGTACTTC
.	TRBJ2-7	TRBV29-1	TRBD1	CSVGQGRSYEQYF	TGCAGCGTCGGACAGGGGAGGTCCTACGAGCAGTACTTC
few	TRBJ2-1	TRBV5-1	TRBD2	CASSLGASGIFEQFF	TGCGCCAGCAGCTTGGGAGCTAGCGGGATCTTTGAGCAGTTCTTC
few	TRBJ2-5	TRBV5-1	.	CASSSRTPTGTQYF	TGCGCCAGCAGCTCCAGGACCCCTACCGGGACCCAGTACTTC